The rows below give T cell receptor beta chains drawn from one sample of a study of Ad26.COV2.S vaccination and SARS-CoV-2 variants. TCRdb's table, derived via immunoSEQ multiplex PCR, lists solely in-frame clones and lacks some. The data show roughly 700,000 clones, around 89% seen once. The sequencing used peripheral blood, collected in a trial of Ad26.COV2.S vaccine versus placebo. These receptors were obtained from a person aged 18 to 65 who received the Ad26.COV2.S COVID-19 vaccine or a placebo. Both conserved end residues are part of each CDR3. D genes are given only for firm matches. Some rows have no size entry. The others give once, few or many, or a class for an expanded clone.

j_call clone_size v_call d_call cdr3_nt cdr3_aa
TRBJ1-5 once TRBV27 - TGTGCCAGCAGCCCTGATGGAACCGGCCGGCTGCCCCAGCATTTT CASSPDGTGRLPQHF
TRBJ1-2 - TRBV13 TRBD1 TGTGCCAGCAGCGAACAGGGGCTATATGGCTACACCTTC CASSEQGLYGYTF
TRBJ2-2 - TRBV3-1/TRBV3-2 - TGTGCCAGCAGCCACAGACAGATCGGGGAGCTGTTTTTT CASSHRQIGELFF
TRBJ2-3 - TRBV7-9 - TGTGCCAGCAGCTTAGTCGTCGGGGGAAGCACAGATACGCAGTATTTT CASSLVVGGSTDTQYF
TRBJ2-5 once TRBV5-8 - TGTGCCAGCAGCCTTATGGGGGGGCCCCAAGAGACCCAGTACTTC CASSLMGGPQETQYF
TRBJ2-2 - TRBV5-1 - TGCGCCAGCAGCTGGGGGGAAGGGGAGCTGTTTTTT CASSWGEGELFF
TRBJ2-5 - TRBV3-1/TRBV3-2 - TGTGCCAGCAGCCAAGTCGGCGGGGAGACCCAGTACTTC CASSQVGGETQYF
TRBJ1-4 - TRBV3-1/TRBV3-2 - TGTGCCAGCAGCCAAGTCGCAGGGAGTTATGAAAAACTGTTTTTT CASSQVAGSYEKLFF
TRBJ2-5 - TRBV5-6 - TGTGCCAGCAGCTTGGTATGGGGCGTCGGGGAGACCCAGTACTTC CASSLVWGVGETQYF
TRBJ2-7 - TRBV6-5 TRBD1 TGTGCCAGCATGGGACAGGGCTACGAGCAGTACTTC CASMGQGYEQYF
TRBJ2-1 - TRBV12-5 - TGTGCTAGTGGTTTGGGACAGGTCAACTACAATGAGCAGTTCTTC CASGLGQVNYNEQFF
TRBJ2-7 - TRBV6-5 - TGTGCCAGTGGCCCGGACGGTCTTCCCTACGAGCAGTACTTC CASGPDGLPYEQYF
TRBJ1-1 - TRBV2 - TGTGCCAGCCAGCAGAACCGAGGGGCTGAAGCTTTCTTT CASQQNRGAEAFF
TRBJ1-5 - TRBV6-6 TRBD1 TGTGCCAGCAGTTCCAGACAGGGGGAGAGTCAGCCCCAGCATTTT CASSSRQGESQPQHF
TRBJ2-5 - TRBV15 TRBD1 TGTGCCACCCGACCTCCCGGGACAGATTGGACCCAGTACTTC CATRPPGTDWTQYF
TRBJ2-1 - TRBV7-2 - TGTGCCAGCAGCTTCTCCTTCGGTGAGCAGTTCTTC CASSFSFGEQFF
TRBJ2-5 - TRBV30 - TGTGCCTGGAGTAGACAAGGTGCGGAGACCCAGTACTTC CAWSRQGAETQYF
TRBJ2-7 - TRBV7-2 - TGTGCCAGCAGCCGTGGACTTCTTGACGAGCAGTACTTC CASSRGLLDEQYF
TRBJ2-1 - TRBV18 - TGTGCCAGCTCACAGATAGAAAAGGTGTTCTTC CASSQIEKVFF
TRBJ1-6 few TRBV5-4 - TGTGCCAGCAGCTCCCGGGACAAGAGCTCCTATAATTCACCCCTCCACTTT CASSSRDKSSYNSPLHF
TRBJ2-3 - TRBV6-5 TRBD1 TGTGCCAGCAGTTACTACGGACAGGGGCATGATACGCAGTATTTT CASSYYGQGHDTQYF
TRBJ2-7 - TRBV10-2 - TGCGCCAGCAGTGTTCATGTGCAGGTCCGTAACACCTACGAGCAGTACTTC CASSVHVQVRNTYEQYF
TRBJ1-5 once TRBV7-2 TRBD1 TGTGCCAGCAGCTCGGACAGGGGCGGACAGCCCCAGCATTTT CASSSDRGGQPQHF
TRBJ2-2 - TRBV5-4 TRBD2 TGTGCCAGCAGCTTGCGCGGGGGGGCTTTGAGAACCGGGGAGCTGTTTTTT CASSLRGGALRTGELFF
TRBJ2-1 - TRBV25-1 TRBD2 TGTGCCAGCAGTGAAAACCGAGTAGCGGGGCTTAATGAGCAGTTCTTC CASSENRVAGLNEQFF
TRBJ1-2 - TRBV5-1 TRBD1 TGCGCCAGCAGCCGGGACAGTCAGGAGGGCTACACCTTC CASSRDSQEGYTF
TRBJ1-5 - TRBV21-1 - TGTGCCAGCAGCCAGAAAAGGGACAGGGGGCGACAGCCCCAGCATTTT CASSQKRDRGRQPQHF
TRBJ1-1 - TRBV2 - TGTGCCAGCAGCCCCCAGGTGGGTTCCACTGAAGCTTTCTTT CASSPQVGSTEAFF
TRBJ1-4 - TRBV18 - TGTGCCAGCTCACGGGGGATGGGGCGGACTAATGAAAAACTGTTTTTT CASSRGMGRTNEKLFF
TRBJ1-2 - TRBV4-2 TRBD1 TGTGCCAGCAGCCTGAATGCGGGACAGGGGATTGGTGGCTACACCTTC CASSLNAGQGIGGYTF
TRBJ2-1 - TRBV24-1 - TGTGCCACCAGTGGTTGGCTGGGGGGCGAAGAGCGGGGTGAGCAGTTCTTC CATSGWLGGEERGEQFF
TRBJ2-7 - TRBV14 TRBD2 TGTGCCAGCAGCCAAGCCGGGACTAGCACTCACGAGCAGTACTTC CASSQAGTSTHEQYF
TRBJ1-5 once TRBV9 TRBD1 TGTGCCAGCAGCGGGGGACAGCCCAATCAGCCCCAGCATTTT CASSGGQPNQPQHF
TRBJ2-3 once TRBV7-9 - TGTGCCAGCAGCTTAGATCGTCCGCAGTATTTT CASSLDRPQYF
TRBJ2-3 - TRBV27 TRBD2 TGTGCCAGCACTAGCGGGGGGGCCGGCACAGATACGCAGTATTTT CASTSGGAGTDTQYF
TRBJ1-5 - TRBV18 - TGTGCCAGCTCACCCAGTTCCGGGAGCAATCAGCCCCAGCATTTT CASSPSSGSNQPQHF
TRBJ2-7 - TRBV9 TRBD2 TGTGCCAGCAGCGTAGAGGCTAGCGGGAGATACGAGCAGTACTTC CASSVEASGRYEQYF
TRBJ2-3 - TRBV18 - TGTGCCAGCTCACCTGGGGCAGGACACACAGATACGCAGTATTTT CASSPGAGHTDTQYF
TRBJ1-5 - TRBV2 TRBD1 TGTGCCAGCAGTCTCGACAGGGGACAGCCCCAGCATTTT CASSLDRGQPQHF
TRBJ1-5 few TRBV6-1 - TGTGCCAGCAGTGAATTCCGATCCGAGACCCAGCATTTT CASSEFRSETQHF
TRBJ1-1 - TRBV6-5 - TGTGCCAGCAAGAGGGGGAGGAACACTGAAGCTTTCTTT CASKRGRNTEAFF
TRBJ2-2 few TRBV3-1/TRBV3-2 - TGTGCCAGCAGCCAGAGCACCGGGGAGCTGTTTTTT CASSQSTGELFF
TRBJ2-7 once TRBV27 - TGTGCCAGCAGTTTATCTTACGGTGGCGAGCAGTACTTC CASSLSYGGEQYF
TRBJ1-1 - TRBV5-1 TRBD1 TGCGCCAGCAGCTTGCCGGGACAGGTTGAAGCTTTCTTT CASSLPGQVEAFF
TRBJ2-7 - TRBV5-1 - TGCGCCAGCAGCCGGCCGGGACTTAGAATAGCGGCCTCCTACGAGCAGTACTTC CASSRPGLRIAASYEQYF